These 14 T cell receptor beta chains came from one sample sequenced in a study of CD8 T cells in Susac syndrome. An amount of RNA that ranged from roughly 0.5 to 1 ug was reverse transcribed with random hexamers. TCRdb recomputed calls from the immunoSEQ multiplex PCR reads with MiXCR, one row per CDR3 protein. The sample lists 150,000 to 200,000 distinct CDR3 sequences, over 85% seen once, with around 0.13% in the top ten. The sample was CD4+ T cells from PBMCs. The receptors were gathered from a human donor in good health.

The V gene is TRBV30, the J gene TRBJ1-1, with no clear D. The CDR3 is made up of 12 amino acids. The germline V gene encodes CDR1 GTSNPN and CDR2 SVGIG (reference sequence). V lost 8 bases and J 1 base, leaving 11 bases between the germline ends. The CDR3 spells CAQRAENTEAFF. In nucleotides, the CDR3 is TGTGCCCAAAGGGCGGAGAACACTGAAGCTTTCTTT.

This rearrangement joins TRBV6-5 to TRBJ1-2; D is uncertain. Between the trimmed V and J ends, which lost 0 bases and 0 bases, there was a span of 14 bases. Germline-derived CDR1 and CDR2 are MNHEY and SVGAGI. The CDR3 is 17 amino acids. The CDR3 DNA reads as TGTGCCAGCAGTTACTCGATTGTAGGTGGAGCTAACTATGGCTACACCTTC. Translation: CASSYSIVGGANYGYTF.

The chain links TRBV10-3 to TRBJ2-3, with 7 bases identical to TRBD2. Trimming cost V 9 bases and J 4 bases; bases outside gene matches: 10. CDR1 and CDR2 (germline): ENHRY, SYGVKD. CDR3 length: 14 amino acids. The CDR3 protein is CAIALSAGADTQYF. CDR3 bases: TGTGCCATTGCATTATCTGCGGGGGCAGATACGCAGTATTTT.

This chain's CDR3 is CASSPREDNEKLFF. The CDR3 nucleotides are TGCGCCAGCAGCCCCAGGGAAGATAATGAAAAACTGTTTTTT. The V and J genes are TRBV5-1 and TRBJ1-4; D may be TRBD1 (5 bases). V shed 4 bases and J shed 4 bases, with 11 bases lying between them. This CDR3 is 14 amino acids long. Germline CDR1 SGHRS, CDR2 YFSETQ.

As DNA, the CDR3 is TGCGCCAGCAGCTCGTCTAGCGGTTTCACAGATACGCAGTATTTT. Translated: CASSSSSGFTDTQYF. The chain joins TRBV5-1 to TRBJ2-3, with 7 bases aligning to TRBD2. Per germline, CDR1 SGHRS and CDR2 YFSETQ. The V segment lost 3 bases and the J segment 2 bases; nucleotides outside the gene matches: 6. This CDR3 is built from 15 residues.

V gene TRBV6-5 combines with J gene TRBJ2-3; 8 bases fit TRBD1. The CDR3 sequence is 15 residues long. Per germline, CDR1 MNHEY and CDR2 SVGAGI. V gave up 6 bases and J gave up 1 base; unmatched junction bases: 6. The CDR3 DNA follows: TGTGCCAGCAGCTTGGACAGGGCGGGCACAGATACGCAGTATTTT. Its translation is CASSLDRAGTDTQYF.

The chain carries TRBV5-4 and TRBJ2-7, with D maybe TRBD2 (6 bases). The length of the CDR3 is 15 residues. V gave up 1 base and J gave up 0 bases, with 11 bases separating them. Germline CDR1 is SGHNT and CDR2 is YYREEE (reference sequence). The chain's CDR3 is CASSLWGRSSYEQYF. Here the CDR3 DNA reads TGTGCCAGCAGCTTGTGGGGGAGGAGCTCCTACGAGCAGTACTTC.

The genes are TRBV5-4 and TRBJ1-2; D is undetermined. V was shortened by 0 bases and J by 4 bases, with 13 bases between the two germline ends. Germline CDR1 and CDR2: SGHNT and YYREEE (reference sequence). The CDR3 is 15 residues long. In DNA, the CDR3 is TGTGCCAGCAGCTTGGTAACAGTCTCAGGCTATGGCTACACCTTC. Amino acids: CASSLVTVSGYGYTF.

The chain uses TRBV15 and TRBJ2-7, with D perhaps TRBD1 or TRBD2 (6 bases each). Trimming took 0 bases from V and 2 from J, leaving 11 bases between them. The germline CDR1 and CDR2 sequences are LNHNV and YYDKDF (reference sequence). This CDR3 has 15 amino acids. CDR3 in DNA: TGTGCCACCAGCAGAGACGGGGGCCTTCCCTACGAGCAGTACTTC. Amino acids: CATSRDGGLPYEQYF.

This clonotype was seen a single time. The chain has TRBV5-8 and TRBJ1-1; weak D call: TRBD1 (5 bases). There are 14 residues in the CDR3. Germline V gene lookup returns CDR1 SGHTS and CDR2 YDEGEE. V lost 5 bases and J 3 bases, leaving 14 bases between the germline ends. CDR3 sequence: CASRPRQSYTEAFF. CDR3 DNA: TGTGCCAGCAGACCTCGACAGAGCTACACTGAAGCTTTCTTT.

This clonotype was seen just once. The final CDR3 position lacks the conserved phenylalanine or tryptophan, pointing to a likely read error. The gene calls are TRBV27 and TRBJ1-1, with TRBD1 matching over 9 bases. Germline CDR1 reads MNHEY; CDR2 reads SMNVEV (reference sequence). The V segment lost 8 bases and the J segment 1 base; nucleotides outside the gene matches: 14. This CDR3 is built from 17 residues. The CDR3 sequence: CASPQDVLDRGNTEAFL. As DNA, the CDR3 is TGTGCCAGCCCACAGGACGTCTTGGACAGGGGGAACACTGAAGCTTTCCTT.

The chain uses TRBV12-3 or TRBV12-4 and TRBJ1-2, with D uncertain. This CDR3 region has 14 residues. Between the trimmed V and J ends, which lost 6 bases and 3 bases, there was a span of 14 bases. The CDR3 region is CASSPGGLDYGYTF. In DNA, the CDR3 is TGTGCCAGCAGCCCGGGTGGGTTAGACTATGGCTACACCTTC.

The rearrangement joins TRBV12-3 or TRBV12-4 to TRBJ1-2; D remains unclear. This CDR3 has 15 residues. Between the trimmed V and J ends, which lost 6 bases and 4 bases, there was a span of 18 bases. CDR3 bases: TGTGCCAGCAGCCACGTCGCGCGGATCCTCTATGGCTACACCTTC. It translates to CASSHVARILYGYTF.

The V and J genes are TRBV5-6 and TRBJ2-5; D perhaps matches TRBD1 (7 bases). The germline CDR1 and CDR2 sequences are SGHDT and YYEEEE. The CDR3 sequence is 14 residues long. Trimming stripped 6 bases from V and 5 bases from J, with 17 bases between. The CDR3 sequence: CASTADRAGETQYF. The CDR3 nucleotides are TGTGCCAGCACCGCTGACAGGGCGGGGGAGACCCAGTACTTC. Full variable domain (missing parts from reference TRBV5-6 and TRBJ2-5): DAGVTQSPTHLIKTRGQQVTLRCSPKSGHDTVSWYQQALGQGPQFIFQYYEEEERQRGNFPDRFSGHQFPNYSSELNVNALLLGDSALYLCASTADRAGETQYFGPGTRLLVL.